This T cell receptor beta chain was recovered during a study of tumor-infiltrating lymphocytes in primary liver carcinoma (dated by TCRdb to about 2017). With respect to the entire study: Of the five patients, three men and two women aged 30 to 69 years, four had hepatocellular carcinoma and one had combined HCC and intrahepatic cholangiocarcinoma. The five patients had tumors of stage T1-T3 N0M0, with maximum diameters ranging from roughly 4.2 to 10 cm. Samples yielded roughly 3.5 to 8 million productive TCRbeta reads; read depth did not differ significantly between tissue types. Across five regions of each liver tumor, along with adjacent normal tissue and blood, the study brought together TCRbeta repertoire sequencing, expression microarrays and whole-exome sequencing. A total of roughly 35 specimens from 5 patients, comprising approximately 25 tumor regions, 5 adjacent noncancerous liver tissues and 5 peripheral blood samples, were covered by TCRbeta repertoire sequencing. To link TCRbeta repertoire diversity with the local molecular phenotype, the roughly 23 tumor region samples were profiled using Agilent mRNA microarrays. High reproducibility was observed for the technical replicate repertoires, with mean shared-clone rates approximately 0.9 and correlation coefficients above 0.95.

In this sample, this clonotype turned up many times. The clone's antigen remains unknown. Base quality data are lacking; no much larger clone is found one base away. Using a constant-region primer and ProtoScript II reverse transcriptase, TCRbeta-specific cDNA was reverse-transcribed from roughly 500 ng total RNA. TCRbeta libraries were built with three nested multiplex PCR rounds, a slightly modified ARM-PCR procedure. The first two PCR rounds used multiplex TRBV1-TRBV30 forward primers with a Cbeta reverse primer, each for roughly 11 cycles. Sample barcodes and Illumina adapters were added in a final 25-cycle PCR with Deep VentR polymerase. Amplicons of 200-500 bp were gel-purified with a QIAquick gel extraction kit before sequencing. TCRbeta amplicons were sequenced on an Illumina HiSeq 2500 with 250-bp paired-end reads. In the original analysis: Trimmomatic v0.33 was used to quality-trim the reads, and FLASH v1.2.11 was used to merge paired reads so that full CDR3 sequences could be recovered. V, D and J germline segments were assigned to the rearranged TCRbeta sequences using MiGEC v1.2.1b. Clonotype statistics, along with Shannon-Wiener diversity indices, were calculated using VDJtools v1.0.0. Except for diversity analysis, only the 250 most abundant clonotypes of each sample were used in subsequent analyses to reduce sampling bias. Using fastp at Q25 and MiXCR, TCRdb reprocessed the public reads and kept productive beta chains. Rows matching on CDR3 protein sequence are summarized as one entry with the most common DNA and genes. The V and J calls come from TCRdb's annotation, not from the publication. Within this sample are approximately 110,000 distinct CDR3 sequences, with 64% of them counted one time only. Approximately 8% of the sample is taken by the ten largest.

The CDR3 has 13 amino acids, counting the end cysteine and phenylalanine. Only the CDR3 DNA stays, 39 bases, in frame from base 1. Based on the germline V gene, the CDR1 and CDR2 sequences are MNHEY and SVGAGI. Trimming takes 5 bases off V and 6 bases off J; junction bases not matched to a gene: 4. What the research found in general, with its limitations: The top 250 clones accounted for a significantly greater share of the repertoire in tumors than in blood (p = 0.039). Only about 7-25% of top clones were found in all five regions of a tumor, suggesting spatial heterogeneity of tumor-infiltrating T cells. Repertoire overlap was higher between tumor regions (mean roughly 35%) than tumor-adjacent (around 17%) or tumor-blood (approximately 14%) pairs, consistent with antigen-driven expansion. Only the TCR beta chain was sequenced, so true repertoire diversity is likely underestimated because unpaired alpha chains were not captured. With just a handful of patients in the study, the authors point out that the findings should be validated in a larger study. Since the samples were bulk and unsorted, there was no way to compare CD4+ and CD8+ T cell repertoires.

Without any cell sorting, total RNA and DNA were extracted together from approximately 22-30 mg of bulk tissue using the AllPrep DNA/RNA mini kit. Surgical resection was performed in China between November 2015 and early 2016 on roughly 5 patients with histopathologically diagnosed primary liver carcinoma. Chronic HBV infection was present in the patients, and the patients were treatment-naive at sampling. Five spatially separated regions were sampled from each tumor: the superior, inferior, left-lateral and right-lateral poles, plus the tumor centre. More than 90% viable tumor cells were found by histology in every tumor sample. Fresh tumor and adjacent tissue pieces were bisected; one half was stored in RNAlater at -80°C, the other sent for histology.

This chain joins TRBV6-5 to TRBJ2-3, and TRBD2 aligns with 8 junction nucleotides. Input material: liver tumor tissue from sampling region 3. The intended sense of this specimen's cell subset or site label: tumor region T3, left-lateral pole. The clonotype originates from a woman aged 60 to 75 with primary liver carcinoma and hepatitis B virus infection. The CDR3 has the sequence CASSHRLADTQYF. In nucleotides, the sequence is TGTGCCAGCAGTCACCGACTAGCGGATACGCAGTATTTT.